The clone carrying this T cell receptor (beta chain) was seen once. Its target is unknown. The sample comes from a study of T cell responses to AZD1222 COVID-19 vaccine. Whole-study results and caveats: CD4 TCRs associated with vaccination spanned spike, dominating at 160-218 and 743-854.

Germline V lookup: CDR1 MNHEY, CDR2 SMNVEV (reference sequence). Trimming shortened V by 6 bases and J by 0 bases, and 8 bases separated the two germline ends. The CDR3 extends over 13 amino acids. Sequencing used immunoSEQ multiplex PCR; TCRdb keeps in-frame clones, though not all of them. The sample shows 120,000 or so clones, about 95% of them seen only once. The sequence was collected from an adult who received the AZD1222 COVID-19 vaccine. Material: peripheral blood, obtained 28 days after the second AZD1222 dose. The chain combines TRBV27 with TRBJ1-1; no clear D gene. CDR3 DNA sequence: TGTGCCAGCAGGGGGTGGGTGAACACTGAAGCTTTCTTT. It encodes CASRGWVNTEAFF.